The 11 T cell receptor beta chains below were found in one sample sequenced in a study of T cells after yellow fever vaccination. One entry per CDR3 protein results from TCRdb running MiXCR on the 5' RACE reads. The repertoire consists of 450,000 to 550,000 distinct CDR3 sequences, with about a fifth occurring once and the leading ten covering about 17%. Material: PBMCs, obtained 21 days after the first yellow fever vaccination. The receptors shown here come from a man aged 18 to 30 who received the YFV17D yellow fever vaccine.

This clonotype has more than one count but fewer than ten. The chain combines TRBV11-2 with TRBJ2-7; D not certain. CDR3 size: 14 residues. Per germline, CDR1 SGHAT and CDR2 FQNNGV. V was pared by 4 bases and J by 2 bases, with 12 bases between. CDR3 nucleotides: TGTGCCAGCAGCTCTTCGACCGGTACCTACGAGCAGTACTTC. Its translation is CASSSSTGTYEQYF. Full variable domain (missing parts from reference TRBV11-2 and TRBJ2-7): EAGVAQSPRYKIIEKRQSVAFWCNPISGHATLYWYQQILGQGPKLLIQFQNNGVVDDSQLPKDRFSAERLKGVDSTLKIQPAKLEDSAVYLCASSSSTGTYEQYFGPGTRLTVT.

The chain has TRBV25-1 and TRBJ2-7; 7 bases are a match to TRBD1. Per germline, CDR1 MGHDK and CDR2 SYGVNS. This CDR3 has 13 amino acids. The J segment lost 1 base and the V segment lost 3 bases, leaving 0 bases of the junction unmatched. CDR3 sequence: CASSDRGSYEQYF. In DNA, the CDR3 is TGTGCCAGCAGTGACAGGGGGTCCTACGAGCAGTACTTC.

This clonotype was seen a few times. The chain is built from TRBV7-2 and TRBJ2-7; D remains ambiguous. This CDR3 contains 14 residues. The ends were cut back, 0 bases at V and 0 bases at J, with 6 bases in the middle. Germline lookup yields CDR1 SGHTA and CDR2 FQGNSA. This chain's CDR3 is CASSLARSSYEQYV. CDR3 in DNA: TGTGCCAGCAGCTTAGCACGGAGCTCCTACGAGCAGTACGTC.

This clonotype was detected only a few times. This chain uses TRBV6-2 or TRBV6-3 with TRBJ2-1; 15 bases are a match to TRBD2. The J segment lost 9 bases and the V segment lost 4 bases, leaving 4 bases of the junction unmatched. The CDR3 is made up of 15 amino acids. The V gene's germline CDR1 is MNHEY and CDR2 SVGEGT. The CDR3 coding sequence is TGTGCCAGCAGTTCCGGACTAGCGGGGGGGCGTGAGCAGTTCTTC. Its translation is CASSSGLAGGREQFF.

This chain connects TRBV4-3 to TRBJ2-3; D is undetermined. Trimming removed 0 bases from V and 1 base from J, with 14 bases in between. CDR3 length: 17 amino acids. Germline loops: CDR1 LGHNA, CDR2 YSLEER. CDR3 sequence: CASSQEILGYGTDTQYF. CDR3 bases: TGCGCCAGCAGCCAAGAGATCCTGGGGTATGGCACAGATACGCAGTATTTT.

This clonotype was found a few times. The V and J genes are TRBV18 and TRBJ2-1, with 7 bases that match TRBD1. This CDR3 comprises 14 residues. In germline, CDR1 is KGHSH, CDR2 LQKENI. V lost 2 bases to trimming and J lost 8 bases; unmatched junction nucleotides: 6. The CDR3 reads CASSPGKGGDEQFF. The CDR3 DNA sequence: TGTGCCAGCTCACCAGGGAAAGGGGGCGATGAGCAGTTCTTC.

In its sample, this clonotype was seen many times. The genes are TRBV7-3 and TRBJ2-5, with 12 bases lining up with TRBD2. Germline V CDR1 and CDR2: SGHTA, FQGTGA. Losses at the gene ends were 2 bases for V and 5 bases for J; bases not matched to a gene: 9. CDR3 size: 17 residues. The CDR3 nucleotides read TGTGCCAGCAGCTTAGGTTCTAGCGGGGGGGCCGGGGAGACCCAGTACTTC. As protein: CASSLGSSGGAGETQYF.

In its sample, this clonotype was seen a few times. This chain's CDR3 is CASSQVRNSENIQYF. Here the CDR3 DNA reads TGTGCCAGCAGCCAAGTAAGAAATTCAGAAAACATTCAGTACTTC. This chain uses TRBV4-2 with TRBJ2-4; D is undetermined. The CDR3 totals 15 residues. The germline CDR1 and CDR2 sequences are LGHNA and YNFKEQ. V gave up 1 base and J gave up 5 bases, with 12 bases separating them.

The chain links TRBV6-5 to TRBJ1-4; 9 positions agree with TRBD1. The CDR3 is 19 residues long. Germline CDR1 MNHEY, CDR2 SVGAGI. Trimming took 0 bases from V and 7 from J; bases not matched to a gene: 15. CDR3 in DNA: TGTGCCAGCAGTTACTCGGGAGGGGACAGGGTGGGAAGCTTTGAAAAACTGTTTTTT. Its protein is CASSYSGGDRVGSFEKLFF.

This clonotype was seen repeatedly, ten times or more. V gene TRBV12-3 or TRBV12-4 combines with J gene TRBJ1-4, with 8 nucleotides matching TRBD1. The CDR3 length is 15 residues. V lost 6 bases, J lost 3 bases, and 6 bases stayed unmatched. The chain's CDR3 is CASRPQGAANEKLFF. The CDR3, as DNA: TGTGCCAGCAGGCCCCAGGGGGCGGCTAATGAAAAACTGTTTTTT.

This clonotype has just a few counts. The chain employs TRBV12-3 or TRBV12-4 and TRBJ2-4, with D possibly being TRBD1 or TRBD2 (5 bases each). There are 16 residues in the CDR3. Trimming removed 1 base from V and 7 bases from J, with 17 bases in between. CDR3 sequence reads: CASSLGHGDVLNIQYF. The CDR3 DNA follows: TGTGCCAGCAGTTTAGGACACGGGGACGTCCTTAACATTCAGTACTTC.